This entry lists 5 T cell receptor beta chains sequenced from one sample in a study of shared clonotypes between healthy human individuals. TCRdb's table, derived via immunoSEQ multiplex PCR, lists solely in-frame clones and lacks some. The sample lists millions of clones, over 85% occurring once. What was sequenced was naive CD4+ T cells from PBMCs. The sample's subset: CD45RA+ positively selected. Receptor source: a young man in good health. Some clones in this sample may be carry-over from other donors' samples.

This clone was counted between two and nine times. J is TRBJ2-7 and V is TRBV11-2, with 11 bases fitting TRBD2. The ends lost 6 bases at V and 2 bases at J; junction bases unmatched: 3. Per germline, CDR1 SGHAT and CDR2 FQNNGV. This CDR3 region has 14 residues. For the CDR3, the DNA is TGTGCCAGCAGGATACTAGCGGGAGCCTACGAGCAGTACTTC. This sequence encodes CASRILAGAYEQYF.

The CDR3 DNA sequence: TGTGCCAGCAGCTTAAATCTTCAGACCCAGTACTTC. Its translation is CASSLNLQTQYF. The chain joins TRBV7-2 to TRBJ2-5; D not resolved. The CDR3 loop spans 12 amino acids. The germline V gene has CDR1 SGHTA and CDR2 FQGNSA. V lost 2 bases, J lost 6 bases, and 7 bases lay in between.

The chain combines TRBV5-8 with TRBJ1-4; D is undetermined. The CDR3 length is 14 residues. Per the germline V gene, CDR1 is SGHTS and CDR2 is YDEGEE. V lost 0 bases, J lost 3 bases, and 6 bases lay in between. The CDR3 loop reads CASSLGIPNEKLFF. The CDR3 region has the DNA TGTGCCAGCAGCTTGGGGATTCCTAATGAAAAACTGTTTTTT.

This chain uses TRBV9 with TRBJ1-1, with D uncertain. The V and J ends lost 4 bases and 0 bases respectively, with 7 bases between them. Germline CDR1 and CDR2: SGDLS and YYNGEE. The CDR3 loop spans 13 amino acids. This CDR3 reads CASSPKMNTEAFF. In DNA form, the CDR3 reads TGTGCCAGCAGCCCCAAAATGAACACTGAAGCTTTCTTT. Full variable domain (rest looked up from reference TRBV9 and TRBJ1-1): DSGVTQTPKHLITATGQRVTLRCSPRSGDLSVYWYQQSLDQGLQFLIQYYNGEERAKGNILERFSAQQFPDLHSELNLSSLELGDSALYFCASSPKMNTEAFFGQGTRLTVV.

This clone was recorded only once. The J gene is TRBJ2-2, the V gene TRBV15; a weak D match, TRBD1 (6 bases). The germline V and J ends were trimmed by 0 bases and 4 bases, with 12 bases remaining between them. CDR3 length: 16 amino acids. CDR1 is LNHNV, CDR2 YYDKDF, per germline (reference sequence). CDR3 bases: TGTGCCACCAGCAGAGATCCAACAGGGCTCACCGGGGAGCTGTTTTTT. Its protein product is CATSRDPTGLTGELFF.